This TCR beta chain was profiled in a study of chemoradiotherapy in HPV16-positive cancers. Overall study: Functional T-cell assays on two HPV16-positive patients' cells defined candidate HPV-specific clones and common TCR motifs. Study-wide results and limits: Better recurrence-free survival went with HPV-responsive T-cell expansion in HPV16-positive patients. Candidate HPV-specific clones and E7-related TCR motifs grew in tumor during treatment.

Samples were taken several times over chemoradiotherapy. Germline V gene lookup returns CDR1 MNHEY and CDR2 SMNVEV (reference sequence). This CDR3 is built from 13 residues. V lost 0 bases, J lost 9 bases, and 12 bases lay in between. Concerning this clone itself: As yet, its antigen is unknown.

Produced via immunoSEQ multiplex PCR; TCRdb's table is partial and in-frame only. This sample carries about 6,700 clones, about nine tenths of them seen once, and the ten largest clones take around 2.5%. The sequence was obtained from a human donor with HPV-associated anogenital cancer. Sequences were derived from tumor tissue, sampled from a patient who underwent chemoradiotherapy. The chain uses TRBV27 and TRBJ2-7; D unclear. This CDR3 is CASSLSRGLGQYF. Written as DNA, the CDR3 is TGTGCCAGCAGTTTATCGCGAGGCCTAGGGCAGTACTTC.